Here is one T cell receptor beta chain with its context. The sample originates from a study of a mutant IDH1 vaccine in newly diagnosed glioma. Trimming cost V 6 bases and J 0 bases, with 12 bases left between them. Germline V gene sequence: CDR1 MNHNY, CDR2 SVGAGI (reference sequence). CDR3 length: 15 residues. Sample time point: baseline, week 1 (first vaccination visit). The treatment denotes: pre-vaccination baseline after standard-of-care therapy. Some clones are missing from TCRdb's copy, which holds only in-frame ones; the method was immunoSEQ multiplex PCR. This table has about 100,000 clones, 80% appearing once.

This chain uses TRBV6-6 with TRBJ1-5; D perhaps matches TRBD1 (6 bases). This specimen consisted of PBMCs, obtained from a glioma patient treated with radiotherapy, temozolomide or both. The sequence came from a man aged 40-49 years with glioma. In DNA, the CDR3 is TGTGCCAGCAGGCGGACAGAGGATAGCAATCAGCCCCAGCATTTT. Protein sequence: CASRRTEDSNQPQHF.